This T cell receptor beta chain is from a study of blood T cells in healthy people across ages. With 8 bases clipped from V and 2 bases from J, the junction kept 5 bases outside the gene matches. In germline, CDR1 is SNHLY, CDR2 FYNNEI. This CDR3 contains 14 residues. For the second PCR, which ran for roughly 7 to 11 cycles, a sample-barcoded 5' primer and a J-beta primer mix were used. TCRdb reanalysed the 5' RACE reads using MiXCR and keeps one entry per CDR3 protein. The sample holds about 1 million distinct CDR3 sequences, over 35% seen once. This receptor was identified in a woman in her fifties or sixties in good health. The J gene is TRBJ2-2, the V gene TRBV2; 7 nucleotides match TRBD1. Specimen: blood. The CDR3 is CASETGTNTGELFF. In nucleotides, the CDR3 is TGTGCCAGCGAGACAGGGACAAACACCGGGGAGCTGTTTTTT.